This is a list of T cell receptor beta chains from one sample in a study of human T cells and chemical hapten exposure. TCRdb fed the RACE reads into MiXCR, producing one record per CDR3 protein. The sample holds some 78,000 distinct CDR3 sequences, about 8.6% seen once. The sequenced sample was whole blood. These receptor sequences come from a male donor in good health. Some clones in this sample may be carry-over from other donors' samples. CDR3s include the opening cysteine and the closing phenylalanine or tryptophan. D genes are given only for firm matches. Where a row states a size, it is once, few, many or the class of an expanded clone; other rows omit it.

>few|TRBJ2-1|TRBV10-3|TRBD2
TGTGCCATCAAAGCCAGCGGGATGCGGAATGAGCAGTTCTTC
CAIKASGMRNEQFF
>few|TRBJ1-4|TRBV18|-
TGTGCCAGCTCACCAACACCTACAGGGAAGAATGAAAAACTGTTTTTT
CASSPTPTGKNEKLFF
>-|TRBJ1-5|TRBV7-2|-
TGTGCCAGCAGCCCGCCCGGGCGGCAGCCCCAGCATTTT
CASSPPGRQPQHF
>few|TRBJ2-7|TRBV27|-
TGTGCCAGCAGTTTCAAGGGGATCTCCTACGAGCAGTACTTC
CASSFKGISYEQYF
>many|TRBJ1-5|TRBV12-3/TRBV12-4|-
TGTGCCAGCAGTTTCTCAGGGGATCAGCCCCAGCATTTT
CASSFSGDQPQHF
>-|TRBJ1-1|TRBV6-4|-
TGTGCCAGCAGTGACTCTTATGGGAGCACTGAAGCTTTCTTT
CASSDSYGSTEAFF
>few|TRBJ2-3|TRBV6-2/TRBV6-3|TRBD2
TGTGCCAGCAGTTACGAGACTAGCGGGAGCACAGATACGCAGTATTTT
CASSYETSGSTDTQYF
>many|TRBJ2-1|TRBV29-1|-
TGCAGCGTTGGATCGCCTAGGAATATCTACAATGAGCAGTTCTTC
CSVGSPRNIYNEQFF
>-|TRBJ2-7|TRBV7-9|TRBD1
TGTGCCAGCAGAAGAGGGGACAGGCCCCCCTACGAGCAGTACTTC
CASRRGDRPPYEQYF
>-|TRBJ1-2|TRBV12-3/TRBV12-4|-
TGTGCCAGCAGTTTAGGGGGCAACTATGGCTACACCTTC
CASSLGGNYGYTF
>-|TRBJ2-3|TRBV24-1|TRBD2
TGTGCCACCAGTGATTTGACTAGCGGTACACAGGATACGCAGTATTTT
CATSDLTSGTQDTQYF
>few|TRBJ1-1|TRBV10-3|TRBD1
TGTGCCATCAGTGGGGGACAGGGAGGAGGAATAGCTGAAGCTTTCTTT
CAISGGQGGGIAEAFF
>many|TRBJ1-1|TRBV5-1|-
TGCGCCAGCAGCCGCGGCGCTGAAGCTTTCTTT
CASSRGAEAFF
>few|TRBJ2-7|TRBV15|-
TGTGCCACCAGCAGAGTCCCTAGGGATTATACCTACGAGCAGTACTTC
CATSRVPRDYTYEQYF
>few|TRBJ2-7|TRBV25-1|TRBD1
TGTGCCAGCAGTGAATTGAACAGGGGCTTCGAGCAGTACTTC
CASSELNRGFEQYF
>few|TRBJ2-1|TRBV12-3/TRBV12-4|-
TGTGCCAGCAGTTTGATAAAGAGCTCCTACAATGAGCAGTTCTTC
CASSLIKSSYNEQFF
>many|TRBJ1-5|TRBV12-3/TRBV12-4|-
TGTGCCAGCAGAGGAACAGGGATCAGAGATCAGCCCCAGCATTTT
CASRGTGIRDQPQHF
>many|TRBJ2-3|TRBV12-3/TRBV12-4|-
TGTGCCAGCAGGGGCAGCGGGCCAAGCACAGATACGCAGTATTTT
CASRGSGPSTDTQYF
>-|TRBJ2-1|TRBV29-1|TRBD1
TGCAGCGTTGCTTCGCTCGACAGGGGCCCGAGCTCCTACAATGAGCAGTTCTTC
CSVASLDRGPSSYNEQFF
>-|TRBJ1-1|TRBV6-5|-
TGTGCCAGCAGTTACTCGGGGAATGAAGCTTTCTTT
CASSYSGNEAFF
>-|TRBJ2-3|TRBV5-5|-
TGTGCCAGCAGCTTGGCCCCTAGTATGGATGAGCCAGATACGCAGTATTTT
CASSLAPSMDEPDTQYF
>few|TRBJ2-5|TRBV10-2|-
TGCGCCACCCGGAAGGCTTTCGAGACCCAGTACTTC
CATRKAFETQYF
>-|TRBJ2-4|TRBV7-9|-
TGTGCCAGCAGCTTTCTTCCCCTCTTATCCATCAGGGAAAACATTCAGTACTTC
CASSFLPLLSIRENIQYF
>many|TRBJ2-5|TRBV7-3|TRBD1
TGTGCCAGCAGCTCCGGACAGGAGGAGACCCAGTACTTC
CASSSGQEETQYF
>-|TRBJ1-2|TRBV18|-
TGTGCCAGCTCACCGTACGAGGGGAACGGCTACACCTTC
CASSPYEGNGYTF
>few|TRBJ1-6|TRBV5-5|-
TGTGCCAGCAGCTCGGACCTTCGCGGGCTCCCCGATAATTCACCCCTCCACTTT
CASSSDLRGLPDNSPLHF
>few|TRBJ2-2|TRBV10-3|-
TGTGCCATCACGGACAAGAACACCGGGGAGCTGTTTTTT
CAITDKNTGELFF
>once|TRBJ2-1|TRBV27|TRBD2
TGTGCCAGCAGGCTATCTGGGCGGGGGGGCCCAAGTGAGCAGTTCTTC
CASRLSGRGGPSEQFF
>few|TRBJ2-7|TRBV5-1|-
TGCGCCAGCAGCTTGGAACCCTCCACCTACGAGCAGTACTTC
CASSLEPSTYEQYF
>-|TRBJ2-3|TRBV2|TRBD2
TGTGCCAGCAGTGCTTCGCGGGAGGGCCCAGATACGCAGTATTTT
CASSASREGPDTQYF
>-|TRBJ1-1|TRBV4-2|TRBD1
TGTGCCAGCAGCCAAGTCAGGGGGAAGGTCGCTTTCTTT
CASSQVRGKVAFF
>few|TRBJ1-1|TRBV5-1|-
TGCGCCAGCAGCTTGAACTCCGTGAACACTGAAGCTTTCTTT
CASSLNSVNTEAFF
>few|TRBJ2-3|TRBV10-3|-
TGTGCCATCAGTGAGTCCGGGAACACAGATACGCAGTATTTT
CAISESGNTDTQYF
>-|TRBJ2-3|TRBV6-5|TRBD2
TGTGCCAGCAGTTACCCGAGCGGGGGGGCCACAGATACGCAGTATTTT
CASSYPSGGATDTQYF
>-|TRBJ2-3|TRBV9|TRBD2
TGTGCCAGCAGCGCCGGCCTAGCGGGAACAGATACGCAGTATTTT
CASSAGLAGTDTQYF
>few|TRBJ1-2|TRBV28|-
TGTGCGGTTAGCGGGTCTCCCAACTATGGCTACACCTTC
CAVSGSPNYGYTF
>-|TRBJ2-5|TRBV12-3/TRBV12-4|-
TGTGCCAGCAGCGACTTCTCTATCGGGGGCAGAGAGACCCAGTACTTC
CASSDFSIGGRETQYF
>few|TRBJ2-2|TRBV5-1|-
TGCGCCAGCAGGTCCGGAGGCACCGGGGAGCTGTTTTTT
CASRSGGTGELFF
>-|TRBJ2-1|TRBV10-3|TRBD2
TGTGCCATCACCCCAACTAGCGGTAATGAGCAGTTCTTC
CAITPTSGNEQFF
>many|TRBJ1-1|TRBV6-5|-
TGTGCCAGCAGTTCAGACTCCCGGAGAGGGGGGAACACTGAAGCTTTCTTT
CASSSDSRRGGNTEAFF
>many|TRBJ1-2|TRBV12-3/TRBV12-4|TRBD1
TGTGCCAGCAGTTTAAGGGGGCAGAACCCTAACTATGGCTACACCTTC
CASSLRGQNPNYGYTF
>few|TRBJ1-5|TRBV2|TRBD1
TGTGCCAGCAGTGGGCCCCCGGACAGGGTTAATAGTCAGCCCCAGCATTTT
CASSGPPDRVNSQPQHF
>-|TRBJ2-7|TRBV7-2|TRBD2
TGTGCCAGCAGCACCTTAGCGGGGGCCTACGAGCAGTACTTC
CASSTLAGAYEQYF
>-|TRBJ2-7|TRBV6-2/TRBV6-3|-
TGTGCCAGCAGGGAGGTTGCCAACTACGAGCAGTACTTC
CASREVANYEQYF
>few|TRBJ1-5|TRBV12-3/TRBV12-4|-
TGTGCCAGCAGGGAAACAGACAGTAGCAATCAGCCCCAGCATTTT
CASRETDSSNQPQHF
>many|TRBJ1-1|TRBV12-3/TRBV12-4|-
TGTGCCAGCACCGGGGTTTCGAACACTGAAGCTTTCTTT
CASTGVSNTEAFF
>few|TRBJ2-7|TRBV4-3|-
TGCGCCAGCAGCCAAGTTCTGAACTCCTACGAGCAGTACTTC
CASSQVLNSYEQYF
>many|TRBJ2-7|TRBV5-4|TRBD2
TGTGCCAGCAGCTTGAGGACTAGGATCTACGAGCAGTACTTC
CASSLRTRIYEQYF
>many|TRBJ2-6|TRBV6-6|TRBD1
TGTGCCAGCAGTAGGGGACAGGCGAGCTCTGGGGCCAACGTCCTGACTTTC
CASSRGQASSGANVLTF
>-|TRBJ2-7|TRBV2|-
TGTGCCAGCAGTGAAGTTGGGGACCTCTCCTACGAGCAGTACTTC
CASSEVGDLSYEQYF
>many|TRBJ2-3|TRBV29-1|TRBD2
TGCAGCGTTGTCTCTAGCGGGATGTCAGATACGCAGTATTTT
CSVVSSGMSDTQYF
>few|TRBJ1-5|TRBV6-2/TRBV6-3|-
TGTGCCAGCAGTTACACGGACAGCGACCGTAGCAATCAGCCCCAGCATTTT
CASSYTDSDRSNQPQHF
>-|TRBJ2-1|TRBV7-2|-
TGTGCCAGCAGCGTCGCGGGGTCCTACAATGAGCAGTTCTTC
CASSVAGSYNEQFF